This T cell receptor beta chain appears in the sequencing data of a study of preoperative IRX-2 immunotherapy in early breast cancer. TCRdb keeps only in-frame clones here, not all; method: immunoSEQ multiplex PCR. The table records around 62,000 clones, less than 95% of them present only once. The CDR3 runs 16 residues. CDR1 SGHTA and CDR2 FQGNSA come from the germline V gene. The J segment lost 4 bases and the V segment lost 2 bases, leaving 10 bases of the junction unmatched. Treatment indicated: preoperative locoregional IRX-2 cytokine immunotherapy. This phase Ib study tested locoregional IRX-2 cytokine immunotherapy given before surgery.

The sample here was taken from a patient treated with IRX-2 immunotherapy. This TCR was recovered from a human donor with breast cancer. V and J are TRBV7-2 and TRBJ1-2; 7 bases fit TRBD1. The chain's CDR3 is CASSLLGIRGGYGYTF. The CDR3 DNA is TGTGCCAGCAGCTTATTGGGCATCAGGGGGGGCTATGGCTACACCTTC.